This TCR beta chain was retrieved from a study of shared T cell receptors in the human thymus. The method was immunoSEQ multiplex PCR; TCRdb's version includes in-frame clones alone and lacks a portion of them. This table holds 450,000 to 650,000 clones, 70% to 80% found once. The CDR3 is made up of 15 amino acids. Trimming removed 0 bases from V and 2 bases from J; junction bases left unmatched: 2. From germline, CDR1 is SGHRS and CDR2 YFSETQ. Separately, the same data were catalogued under a study of human thymus T cells. From that study: Resections that were taken during corrective heart surgery supplied the thymus tissue. Across thymic and blood repertoires, the usage of V and J genes appeared to be biased. Related work found strong thymic repertoire overlap between unrelated individuals.

The V gene is TRBV5-1, the J gene TRBJ2-7; 10 nucleotides match TRBD1. The TCR comes from a boy under three years old with a congenital heart defect. Sequencing input: thymocytes. The CDR3 DNA is TGCGCCAGCAGCTTGGGGGACAGGGGTACCTACGAGCAGTACTTC. The encoded protein is CASSLGDRGTYEQYF.